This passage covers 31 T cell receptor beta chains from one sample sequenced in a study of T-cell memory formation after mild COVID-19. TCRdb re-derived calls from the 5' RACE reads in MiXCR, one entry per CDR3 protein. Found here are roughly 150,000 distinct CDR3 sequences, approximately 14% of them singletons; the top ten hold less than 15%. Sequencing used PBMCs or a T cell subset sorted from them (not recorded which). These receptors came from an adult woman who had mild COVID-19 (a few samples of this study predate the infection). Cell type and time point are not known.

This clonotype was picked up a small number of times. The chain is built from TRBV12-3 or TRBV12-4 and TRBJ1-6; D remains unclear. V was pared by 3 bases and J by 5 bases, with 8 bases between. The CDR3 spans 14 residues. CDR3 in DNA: TGTGCCAGCAGTTTTGGGCAGAATAATTCACCCCTCCACTTT. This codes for CASSFGQNNSPLHF.

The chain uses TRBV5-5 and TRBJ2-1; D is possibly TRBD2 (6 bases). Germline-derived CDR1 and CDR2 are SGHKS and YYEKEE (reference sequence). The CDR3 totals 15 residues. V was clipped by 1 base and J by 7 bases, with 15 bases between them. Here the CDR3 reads CASSLTGVFMNEQFF. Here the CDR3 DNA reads TGTGCCAGCAGCTTGACGGGAGTATTCATGAATGAGCAGTTCTTC.

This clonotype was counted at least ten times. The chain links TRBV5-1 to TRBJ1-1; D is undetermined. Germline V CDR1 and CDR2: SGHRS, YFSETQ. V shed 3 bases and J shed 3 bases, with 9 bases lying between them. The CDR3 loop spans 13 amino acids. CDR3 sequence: CASSSFVDTEAFF. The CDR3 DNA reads TGCGCCAGCAGCTCCTTTGTGGACACTGAAGCTTTCTTT. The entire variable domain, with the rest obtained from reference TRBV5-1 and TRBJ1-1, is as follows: KAGVTQTPRYLIKTRGQQVTLSCSPISGHRSVSWYQQTPGQGLQFLFEYFSETQRNKGNFPGRFSGRQFSNSRSEMNVSTLELGDSALYLCASSSFVDTEAFFGQGTRLTVV.

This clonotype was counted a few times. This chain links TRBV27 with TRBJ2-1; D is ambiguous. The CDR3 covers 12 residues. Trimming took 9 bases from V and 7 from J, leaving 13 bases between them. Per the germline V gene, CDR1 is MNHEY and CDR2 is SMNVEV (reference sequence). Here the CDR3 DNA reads TGTGCCAGTCAGAAGGCAGCAAATGAGCAGTTCTTC. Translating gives CASQKAANEQFF.

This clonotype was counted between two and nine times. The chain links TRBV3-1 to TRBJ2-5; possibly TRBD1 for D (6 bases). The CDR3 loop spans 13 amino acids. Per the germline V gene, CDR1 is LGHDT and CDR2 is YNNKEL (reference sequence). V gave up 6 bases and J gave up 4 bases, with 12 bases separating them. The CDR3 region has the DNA TGTGCCAGCAGACTACAGGGTAGAGAGACCCAGTACTTC. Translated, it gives CASRLQGRETQYF.

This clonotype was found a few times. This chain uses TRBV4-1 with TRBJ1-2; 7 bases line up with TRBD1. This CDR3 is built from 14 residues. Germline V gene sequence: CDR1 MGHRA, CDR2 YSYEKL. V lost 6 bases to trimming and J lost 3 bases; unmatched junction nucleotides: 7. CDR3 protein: CASRRTGGDYGYTF. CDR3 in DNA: TGCGCCAGCAGACGGACAGGAGGCGACTATGGCTACACCTTC.

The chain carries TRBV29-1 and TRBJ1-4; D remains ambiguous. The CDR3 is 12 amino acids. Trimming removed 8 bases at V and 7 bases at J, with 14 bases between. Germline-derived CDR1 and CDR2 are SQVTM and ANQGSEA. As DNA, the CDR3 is TGCAGCATCCGCGGGCGGTCTGAAAAACTGTTTTTT. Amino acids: CSIRGRSEKLFF.

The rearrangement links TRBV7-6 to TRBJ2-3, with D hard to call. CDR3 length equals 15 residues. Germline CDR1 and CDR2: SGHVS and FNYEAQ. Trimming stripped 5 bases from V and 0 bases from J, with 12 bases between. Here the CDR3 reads CASSPGHSSTDTQYF. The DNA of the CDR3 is TGTGCCAGCAGCCCCGGGCATTCTAGCACAGATACGCAGTATTTT.

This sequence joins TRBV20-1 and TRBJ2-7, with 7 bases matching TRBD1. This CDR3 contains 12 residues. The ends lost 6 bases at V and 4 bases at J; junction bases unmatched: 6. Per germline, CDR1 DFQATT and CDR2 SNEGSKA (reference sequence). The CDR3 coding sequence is TGCAGTGCCCAGGGGGTCAGGTACGAGCAGTACTTC. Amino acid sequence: CSAQGVRYEQYF.

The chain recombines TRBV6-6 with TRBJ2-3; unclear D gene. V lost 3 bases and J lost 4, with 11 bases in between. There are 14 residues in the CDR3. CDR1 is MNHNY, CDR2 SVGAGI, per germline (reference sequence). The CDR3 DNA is TGTGCCAGCAGTTATTCAGACCCAGCAGATACGCAGTATTTT. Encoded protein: CASSYSDPADTQYF.

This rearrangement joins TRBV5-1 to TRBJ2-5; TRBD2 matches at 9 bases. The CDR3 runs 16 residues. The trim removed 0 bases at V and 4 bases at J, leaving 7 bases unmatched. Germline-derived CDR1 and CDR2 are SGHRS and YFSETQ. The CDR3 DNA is TGCGCCAGCAGCTTGGGTGGTAGCGGGAGAAGAGAGACCCAGTACTTC. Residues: CASSLGGSGRRETQYF.

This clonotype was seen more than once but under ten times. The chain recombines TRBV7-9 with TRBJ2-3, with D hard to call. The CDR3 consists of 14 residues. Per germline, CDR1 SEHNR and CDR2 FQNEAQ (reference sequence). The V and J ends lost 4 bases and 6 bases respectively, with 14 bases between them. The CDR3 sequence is CASSSSSTGDTQYF. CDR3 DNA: TGTGCCAGCAGCTCGTCTAGTACCGGGGATACGCAGTATTTT.

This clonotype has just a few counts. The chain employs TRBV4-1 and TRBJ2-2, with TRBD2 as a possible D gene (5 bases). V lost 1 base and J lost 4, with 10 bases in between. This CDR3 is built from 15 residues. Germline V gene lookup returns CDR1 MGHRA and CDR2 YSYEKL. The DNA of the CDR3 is TGCGCCAGCAGCCAAGTAGCGAGCCTCACCGGGGAGCTGTTTTTT. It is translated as CASSQVASLTGELFF.

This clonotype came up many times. For the CDR3, the DNA is TGCGCCAGCAGCCCTGGACTAGACCGTTTGGGAGATGAGCAGTTCTTC. This gives the protein CASSPGLDRLGDEQFF. The chain recombines TRBV5-1 with TRBJ2-1; 7 nucleotides agree with TRBD2. CDR1 and CDR2 from the germline V gene are SGHRS and YFSETQ. After removal of 4 bases from V and 8 bases from J, the junction contained 15 bases not matched to a gene. The CDR3 spans 16 residues.

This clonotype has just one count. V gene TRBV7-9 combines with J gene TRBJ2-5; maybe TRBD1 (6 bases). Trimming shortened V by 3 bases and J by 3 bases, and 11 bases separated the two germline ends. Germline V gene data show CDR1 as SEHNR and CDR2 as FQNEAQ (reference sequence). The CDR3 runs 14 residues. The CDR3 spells CASSFRGQKETQYF. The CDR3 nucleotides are TGTGCCAGCAGCTTTCGCGGACAGAAAGAGACCCAGTACTTC.

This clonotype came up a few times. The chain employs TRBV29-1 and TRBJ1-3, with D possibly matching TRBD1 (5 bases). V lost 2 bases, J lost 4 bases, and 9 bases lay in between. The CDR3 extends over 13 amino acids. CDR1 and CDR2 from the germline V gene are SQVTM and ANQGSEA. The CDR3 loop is CSVEWGNGNTIYF. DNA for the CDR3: TGCAGCGTTGAATGGGGGAACGGAAACACCATATATTTT.

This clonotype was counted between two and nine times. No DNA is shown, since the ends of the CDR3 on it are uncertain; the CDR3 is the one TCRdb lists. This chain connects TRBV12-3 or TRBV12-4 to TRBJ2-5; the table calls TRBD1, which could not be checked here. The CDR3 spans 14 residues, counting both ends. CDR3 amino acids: CASSTSTGLSGGYF.

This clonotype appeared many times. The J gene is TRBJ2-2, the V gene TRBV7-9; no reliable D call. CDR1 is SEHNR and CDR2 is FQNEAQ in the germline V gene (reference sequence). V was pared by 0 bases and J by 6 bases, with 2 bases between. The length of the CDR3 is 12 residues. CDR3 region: CASSLAAGELFF. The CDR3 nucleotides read TGTGCCAGCAGCTTAGCGGCCGGGGAGCTGTTTTTT.

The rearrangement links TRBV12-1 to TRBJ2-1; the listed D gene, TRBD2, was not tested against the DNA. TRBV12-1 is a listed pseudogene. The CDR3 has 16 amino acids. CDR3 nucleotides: TGTGCCAGCAGCTTTGCAAGGGGAGGGAGAGGAAATGAGCAGTTCTTC. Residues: CASSFARGGRGNEQFF.

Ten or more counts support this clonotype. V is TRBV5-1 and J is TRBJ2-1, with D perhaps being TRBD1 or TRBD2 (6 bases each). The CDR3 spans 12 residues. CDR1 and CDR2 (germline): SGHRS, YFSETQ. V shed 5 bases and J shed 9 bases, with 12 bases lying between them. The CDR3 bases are TGCGCCAGCAGATTACAGGGAGGTGAGCAGTTCTTC. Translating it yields CASRLQGGEQFF.

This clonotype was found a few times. CDR3 sequence: CASSSDPMETQYF. CDR3 DNA sequence: TGTGCCAGCAGCTCGGACCCGATGGAGACCCAGTACTTC. V usage is TRBV11-1 and J usage is TRBJ2-5, with D hard to call. Germline V gene data show CDR1 as SGHAT and CDR2 as FQDESV (reference sequence). Trimming pared 4 bases from V and 5 bases from J, leaving 11 bases between. This CDR3 is built from 13 residues.

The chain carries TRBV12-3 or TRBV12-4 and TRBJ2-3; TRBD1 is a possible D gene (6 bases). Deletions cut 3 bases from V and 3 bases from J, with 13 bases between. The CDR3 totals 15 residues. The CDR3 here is CASSFPGQGTDTQYF. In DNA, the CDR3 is TGTGCCAGCAGTTTCCCGGGACAAGGGACAGATACGCAGTATTTT.

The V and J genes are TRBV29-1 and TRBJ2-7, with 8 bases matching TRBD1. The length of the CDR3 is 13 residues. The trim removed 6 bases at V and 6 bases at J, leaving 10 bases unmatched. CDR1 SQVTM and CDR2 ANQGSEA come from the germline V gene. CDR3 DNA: TGCAGCGTGGTCGACAGGGGACGGCCCGAGCAGTACTTC. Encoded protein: CSVVDRGRPEQYF.

CDR3: CAWSPLFGSGNTIYF. Here the CDR3 DNA reads TGTGCCTGGAGTCCTCTATTCGGGTCCGGAAACACCATATATTTT. The chain links TRBV30 to TRBJ1-3, with D unclear. The germline gives CDR1 GTSNPN, CDR2 SVGIG (reference sequence). V lost 2 bases and J lost 4, with 15 bases in between. The CDR3 sequence is 15 residues long. The full variable domain, completed using reference TRBV30 and TRBJ1-3, is SQTIHQWPATLVQPVGSPLSLECTVEGTSNPNLYWYRQAAGRGLQLLFYSVGIGQISSEVPQNLSASRPQDRQFILSSKKLLLSDSGFYLCAWSPLFGSGNTIYFGEGSWLTVV.

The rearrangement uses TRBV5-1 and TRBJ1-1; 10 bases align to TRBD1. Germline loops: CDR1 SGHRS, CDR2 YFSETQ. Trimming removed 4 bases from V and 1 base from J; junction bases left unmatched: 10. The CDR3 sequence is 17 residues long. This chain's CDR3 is CASSRDRGGMRNTEAFF. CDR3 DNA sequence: TGCGCCAGCAGCCGGGACAGGGGAGGTATGAGGAACACTGAAGCTTTCTTT.

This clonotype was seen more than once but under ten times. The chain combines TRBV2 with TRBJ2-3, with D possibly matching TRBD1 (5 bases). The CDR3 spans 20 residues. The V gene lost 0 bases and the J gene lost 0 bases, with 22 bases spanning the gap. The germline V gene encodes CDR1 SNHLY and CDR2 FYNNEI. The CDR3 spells CASSEAGSFTPQGSTDTQYF. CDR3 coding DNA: TGTGCCAGCAGTGAAGCGGGTTCCTTCACTCCCCAGGGTAGCACAGATACGCAGTATTTT.

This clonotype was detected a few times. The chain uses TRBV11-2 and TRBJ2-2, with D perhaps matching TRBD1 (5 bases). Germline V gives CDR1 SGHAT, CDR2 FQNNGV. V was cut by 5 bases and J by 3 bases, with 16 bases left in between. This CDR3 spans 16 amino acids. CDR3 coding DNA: TGTGCCAGCAGCGTCGACAGCTTTCGGGACACCGGGGAGCTGTTTTTT. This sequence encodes CASSVDSFRDTGELFF.

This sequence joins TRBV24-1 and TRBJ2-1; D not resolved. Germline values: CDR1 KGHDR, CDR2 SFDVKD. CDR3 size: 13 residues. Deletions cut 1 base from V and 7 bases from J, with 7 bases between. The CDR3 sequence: CATSDLGSNEQFF. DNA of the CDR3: TGTGCCACCAGTGATTTAGGGTCGAATGAGCAGTTCTTC.

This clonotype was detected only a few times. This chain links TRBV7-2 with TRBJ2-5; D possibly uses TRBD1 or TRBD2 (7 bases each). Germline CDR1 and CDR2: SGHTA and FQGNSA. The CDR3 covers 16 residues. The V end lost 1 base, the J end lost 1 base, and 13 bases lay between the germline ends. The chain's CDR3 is CASSLGQGGSQETQYF. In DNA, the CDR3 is TGTGCCAGCAGCTTAGGGCAGGGGGGGTCCCAAGAGACCCAGTACTTC.

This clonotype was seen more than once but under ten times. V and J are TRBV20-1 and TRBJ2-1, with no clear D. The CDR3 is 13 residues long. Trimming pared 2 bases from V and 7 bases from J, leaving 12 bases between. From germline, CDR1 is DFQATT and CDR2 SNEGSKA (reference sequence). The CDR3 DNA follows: TGCAGTGCTAGAAGATTAGGTACGAATGAGCAGTTCTTC. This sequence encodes CSARRLGTNEQFF.

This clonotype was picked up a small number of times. The CDR3, as DNA: TGTGCCAGCAGCTTGGCTCCGGGTAGCGCGCTCCGGGCCCAGCATTTT. Its translation is CASSLAPGSALRAQHF. The chain is built from TRBV5-5 and TRBJ1-5; D not resolved. The CDR3 has 16 residues. V was cut by 0 bases and J by 11 bases, with 21 bases left in between. From germline, CDR1 is SGHKS and CDR2 YYEKEE (reference sequence).